What follows are 27 T cell receptor beta chains derived from one specimen sequenced in a study of T cell repertoires in cytomegalovirus infection. TCRdb re-analysed the reads in MiXCR, keeping a single row per CDR3 protein. The data contain fewer than 550,000 distinct CDR3 sequences, about a third of them seen just once; the ten biggest clones take up roughly 13%. The specimen sequenced was PBMCs. The receptors originated from a human donor in good health (CMV status not recorded). Some clones in this sample may be carry-over from other donors' samples.

This clonotype was recorded at least ten times. The chain carries TRBV7-2 and TRBJ2-7, with D possibly being TRBD2 (6 bases). CDR3 length: 14 residues. CDR1 is SGHTA and CDR2 is FQGNSA in the germline V gene. Trimming removed 1 base at V and 3 bases at J, with 10 bases between. The DNA for the CDR3 is TGTGCCAGCAGCTTAGGGGACTTTATCTACGAGCAGTACTTC. Translating gives CASSLGDFIYEQYF.

This clonotype was seen repeatedly, ten times or more. The germline gene is not matched at one end of the junction; a read error may be the cause. The rearrangement links TRBV4-3 to TRBJ1-6; D gene uncertain. The CDR3 loop spans 13 amino acids. Germline CDR1 reads LGHNA; CDR2 reads YSLEER. The CDR3 region is CASSQVGNSPLHF. Here the CDR3 DNA reads TGTGCCAGCAGCCAAGTTGGTAATTCACCCCTCCACTTT.

Comments on this clonotype: One end of the junction does not line up with germline, which may come from a read error. V usage is TRBV6-2 or TRBV6-3 and J usage is TRBJ1-5, with D perhaps matching TRBD1 (6 bases). The CDR3 length is 12 residues. The germline gives CDR1 MNHEY, CDR2 SVGEGT. The CDR3, as DNA: TGTGCCAGCAGTACAGGGTCCCAGCCCCATCATTTT. Translation: CASSTGSQPHHF.

The chain joins TRBV7-9 to TRBJ1-1, with D possibly matching TRBD1 (5 bases). From germline, CDR1 is SEHNR and CDR2 FQNEAQ (reference sequence). Trimming removed 2 bases from V and 3 bases from J, with 16 bases in between. This CDR3 comprises 16 residues. CDR3 DNA: TGTGCCAGCAGCTTACAGGCGGGGCTAGCGTACACTGAAGCTTTCTTT. Its protein is CASSLQAGLAYTEAFF.

The V call is TRBV19, the J call TRBJ2-1; 8 nucleotides match TRBD2. Germline lookup yields CDR1 LNHDA and CDR2 SQIVND (reference sequence). The CDR3 length is 15 residues. J gave up 3 bases and V 5 bases, and 6 bases lay outside the gene matches. In DNA, the CDR3 is TGTGCCAGTAGTCACTTAGCGGGATTCTACAATGAGCAGTTCTTC. It encodes CASSHLAGFYNEQFF. The full variable domain, in which reference TRBV19 and TRBJ2-1 provide the parts outside the CDR3, is DGGITQSPKYLFRKEGQNVTLSCEQNLNHDAMYWYRQDPGQGLRLIYYSQIVNDFQKGDIAEGYSVSREKKESFPLTVTSAQKNPTAFYLCASSHLAGFYNEQFFGPGTRLTVL.

In this sample, this clonotype turned up a few times. The chain links TRBV6-5 to TRBJ2-1; 9 bases are shared with TRBD2. V dropped 2 bases and J dropped 7; count of bases not matched to a gene: 6. The germline CDR1 and CDR2 sequences are MNHEY and SVGAGI. This CDR3 is built from 15 residues. The CDR3 nucleotides are TGTGCCAGCAGTTACGAGCTAGCGGGGTCTAATGAGCAGTTCTTC. It is translated as CASSYELAGSNEQFF.

Worth noting for this clonotype: The junction does not match germline at one end; this may be a read error. J is TRBJ2-2 and V is TRBV7-2; D might be TRBD1 (6 bases). The CDR3 spans 17 residues. From germline, CDR1 is SGHTA and CDR2 FQGNSA. The CDR3 is CASSLAPVNRVTGEPFF. The CDR3 DNA is TGTGCCAGCAGCTTAGCGCCAGTGAACAGGGTAACCGGGGAGCCGTTTTTT.

The table lists this clonotype with many counts. One end of the junction fails to match germline, which may point to a read error. V gene TRBV7-7 combines with J gene TRBJ2-5, with a possible D match to TRBD2 (5 bases). Looked up from germline, CDR1 is SSHAT and CDR2 is FNYEAQ (reference sequence). This CDR3 spans 14 amino acids. The CDR3 sequence is CASSYSRGQETQYF. Written as DNA, the CDR3 is TGTGCTAGCAGCTATAGCCGGGGCCAAGAGACCCAGTACTTC.

This clonotype was seen a few times. CDR3 nucleotide sequence: TGTGCCAGCAGTTTTCCGGGGGGGGATAGCAATCAGCCCCAGCATTTT. Protein: CASSFPGGDSNQPQHF. The chain employs TRBV28 and TRBJ1-5; D may be TRBD1 (5 bases). This CDR3 has 16 residues. Germline values: CDR1 MDHEN, CDR2 SYDVKM. The ends were cut back, 3 bases at V and 0 bases at J, with 12 bases in the middle.

The rearrangement uses TRBV19 and TRBJ1-1, with 9 bases aligning to TRBD1. CDR3 length equals 17 residues. The junction had 11 bases not matched to a gene; V was cut back by 5 bases and J by 1 base. Germline CDR1 reads LNHDA; CDR2 reads SQIVND (reference sequence). DNA for the CDR3: TGTGCCAGTAGTTCCCAATCCGGGACAGGGCAGAACACTGAAGCTTTCTTT. It codes for CASSSQSGTGQNTEAFF.

This clonotype was detected many times. The chain links TRBV19 to TRBJ1-5; tentatively, D is TRBD1 (5 bases). The CDR3 totals 15 residues. V lost 3 bases to trimming and J lost 4 bases, with 13 bases between them. CDR1 and CDR2 from the germline V gene are LNHDA and SQIVND (reference sequence). CDR3 amino acids: CASSIFVGGNQPQHF. CDR3 bases: TGTGCCAGTAGTATCTTTGTCGGGGGGAATCAGCCCCAGCATTTT.

As concerns this clonotype: The conserved final phenylalanine or tryptophan is absent from the CDR3, which likely points to a read error. It is unclear where the CDR3 begins or ends on the DNA, so no DNA is shown, and the CDR3 is as TCRdb lists it. V usage is TRBV2 and J usage is TRBJ2-3; the listed D gene, TRBD1, was not tested against the DNA. The CDR3 spans 15 amino acids, including both terminal residues. The germline V gene has CDR1 SNHLY and CDR2 FYNNEI. The CDR3 reads CASSEAGGGTDTQFC.

The CDR3 spells CATSARSNTGELFF. CDR3 nucleotides: TGTGCCACCAGTGCTCGGAGTAACACCGGGGAGCTGTTTTTT. The chain joins TRBV24-1 to TRBJ2-2, with no clear D. The germline V gene encodes CDR1 KGHDR and CDR2 SFDVKD. The CDR3 extends over 14 amino acids. Trimming removed 5 bases at V and 2 bases at J, with 8 bases between.

The rearrangement joins TRBV29-1 to TRBJ1-5; D gene uncertain. CDR3 length: 12 residues. The germline gives CDR1 SQVTM, CDR2 ANQGSEA. V dropped 6 bases and J dropped 6 bases, with 12 bases sitting between them. CDR3 protein: CSVIREGQPQHF. Written as DNA, the CDR3 is TGCAGCGTCATTCGGGAGGGTCAGCCCCAGCATTTT.

Note on this clonotype: Given a much more abundant clone one base away, this may be a read error. The chain uses TRBV7-6 and TRBJ2-3; TRBD2 might be the D (6 bases). Germline CDR1 is SGHVS and CDR2 is FNYEAQ. This CDR3 comprises 16 residues. CDR3: CASRSTPGLDTDPQYF. The CDR3 bases are TGTGCCAGCAGGAGCACCCCGGGACTCGATACAGATCCGCAGTATTTT.

Of note for this clonotype: This may be a read error: a much more frequent sequence differs by one nucleotide. The J gene is TRBJ2-4, the V gene TRBV7-6; 8 bases match TRBD1. The CDR3 sequence is 16 residues long. Germline lookup yields CDR1 SGHVS and CDR2 FNYEAQ. Here the CDR3 DNA reads TGTGCCAGCAGCTCGGGACAGGCGGAAGCCAACAACATTCAGTACTTC. This encodes CASSSGQAEANNIQYF.

For this clonotype: This clone may be a read error of a much larger clone one base away. This sequence joins TRBV7-9 and TRBJ1-1; perhaps TRBD1 as D (6 bases). The CDR3 covers 15 residues. The germline V gene encodes CDR1 SEHNR and CDR2 FQNEAQ (reference sequence). V was shortened by 5 bases and J by 5 bases, with 18 bases between the two germline ends. CDR3 region: CASSAGAGNPTEAFF. The CDR3 bases are TGTGCCAGCAGCGCGGGGGCCGGGAACCCGACTGAAGCTTTCTTT.

This chain links TRBV28 with TRBJ1-1, with a tentative D call TRBD1 (5 bases). Germline loops: CDR1 MDHEN, CDR2 SYDVKM. Trimming took off 9 bases at V and 10 bases at J, with 21 bases between the two ends. The CDR3 covers 13 residues. CDR3 in amino acids: CASTPQGPPLAFF. The CDR3 DNA sequence: TGTGCCAGTACACCGCAGGGACCCCCGTTAGCTTTCTTT.

The chain recombines TRBV6-1 with TRBJ1-1, with 11 bases lining up with TRBD1. With 2 bases clipped from V and 5 bases from J, the junction kept 7 bases outside the gene matches. The CDR3 contains 16 residues. Germline CDR1 reads MNHNS; CDR2 reads SASEGT. CDR3 sequence (DNA): TGTGCCAGCAGTGAACCCGGACAGGGGGCGCGAACTGAAGCTTTCTTT. It encodes CASSEPGQGARTEAFF.

This clonotype has only a few counts. The chain is built from TRBV6-8 and TRBJ2-2; tentatively, D is TRBD1 or TRBD2 (5 bases each). CDR1 is MNHGY and CDR2 is SAAAGT in the germline V gene. The CDR3 is 14 residues long. V lost 2 bases and J lost 8, with 12 bases in between. The CDR3 loop reads CASSYPGPPGELFF. The CDR3 nucleotides read TGTGCCAGCAGTTACCCGGGACCACCGGGGGAGCTGTTTTTT.

This chain joins TRBV20-1 and TRBJ2-1; 10 nucleotides line up with TRBD2. The CDR3 consists of 15 residues. CDR1 and CDR2 from the germline V gene are DFQATT and SNEGSKA (reference sequence). Unmatched junction bases numbered 6, after V lost 0 bases and J lost 7 bases. This chain's CDR3 is CSARDNRGLANEQFF. For the CDR3, the DNA is TGCAGTGCTAGAGATAATCGGGGACTAGCGAATGAGCAGTTCTTC.

The rearrangement joins TRBV6-1 to TRBJ1-1; perhaps TRBD1 as D (6 bases). V was shortened by 2 bases and J by 3 bases, with 10 bases between the two germline ends. Germline values: CDR1 MNHNS, CDR2 SASEGT. The CDR3 is made up of 14 amino acids. Here the CDR3 DNA reads TGTGCCAGCAGTGAACCCCAGGGGTACACTGAAGCTTTCTTT. Translation: CASSEPQGYTEAFF.

This clonotype occurred many times. This chain connects TRBV7-2 to TRBJ1-2; D is perhaps TRBD1 (5 bases). The V end was cut by 7 bases, the J end by 2 bases, with 17 bases between. CDR1 SGHTA and CDR2 FQGNSA come from the germline V gene. The length of the CDR3 is 15 residues. CDR3 bases: TGTGCCAGCACCTCACGGGACCGACCGAACTATGGCTACACCTTC. Residues: CASTSRDRPNYGYTF.

The chain employs TRBV5-8 and TRBJ1-1; no clear D. The CDR3 totals 12 residues. The germline V gene encodes CDR1 SGHTS and CDR2 YDEGEE. Deletions cut 1 base from V and 11 bases from J, with 12 bases between. The CDR3 is CASSLTQTSAFF. In DNA form, the CDR3 reads TGTGCCAGCAGCTTGACACAGACATCGGCTTTCTTT.

As to this clonotype: Compared with germline, one end of the junction differs, possibly owing to a read error. This chain joins TRBV28 and TRBJ2-7; 9 positions agree with TRBD2. This CDR3 is 17 amino acids long. In germline, CDR1 is MDHEN, CDR2 SYDVKM. The DNA for the CDR3 is TGTGCCAGCAGTTTCCTTAGCGGGGGATTAAACCACTACGAGAAGTACTTC. Its protein product is CASSFLSGGLNHYEKYF.

This clonotype came up a few times. In DNA form, the CDR3 reads TGTGCCAGCAGAGTGGCTAATGAAAAACTGTTTTTT. Its translation: CASRVANEKLFF. This chain connects TRBV27 to TRBJ1-4; D not resolved. This CDR3 contains 12 residues. Germline loops: CDR1 MNHEY, CDR2 SMNVEV (reference sequence). V was pared by 6 bases and J by 3 bases, with 5 bases between.

Comments on this clonotype: The conserved closing phenylalanine or tryptophan is absent in this CDR3, likely reflecting a read error. The genes are TRBV12-3 or TRBV12-4 and TRBJ1-1; D is unresolved. This CDR3 has 12 amino acids. CDR3 region: CASSFVNTEAFC. The CDR3 DNA reads as TGTGCAAGCAGTTTCGTGAACACTGAAGCTTTCTGT.